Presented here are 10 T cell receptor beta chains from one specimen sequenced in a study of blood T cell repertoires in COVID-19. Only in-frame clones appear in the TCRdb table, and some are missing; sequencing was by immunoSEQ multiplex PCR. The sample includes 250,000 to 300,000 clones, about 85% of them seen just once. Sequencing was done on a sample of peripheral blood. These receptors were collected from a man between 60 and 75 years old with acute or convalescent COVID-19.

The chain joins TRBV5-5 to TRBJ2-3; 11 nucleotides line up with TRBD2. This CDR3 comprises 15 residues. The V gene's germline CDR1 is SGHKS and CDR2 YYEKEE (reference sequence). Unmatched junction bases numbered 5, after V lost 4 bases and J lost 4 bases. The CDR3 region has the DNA TGTGCCAGCAGCCGGACTAGCGGGCACCCAGATACGCAGTATTTT. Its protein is CASSRTSGHPDTQYF. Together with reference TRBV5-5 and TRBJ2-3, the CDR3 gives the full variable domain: DAGVTQSPTHLIKTRGQQVTLRCSPISGHKSVSWYQQVLGQGPQFIFQYYEKEERGRGNFPDRFSARQFPNYSSELNVNALLLGDSALYLCASSRTSGHPDTQYFGPGTRLTVL.

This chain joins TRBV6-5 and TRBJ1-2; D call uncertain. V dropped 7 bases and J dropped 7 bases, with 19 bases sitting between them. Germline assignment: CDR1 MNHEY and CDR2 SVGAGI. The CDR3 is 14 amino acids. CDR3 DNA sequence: TGTGCCAGCACCATGGCCTCGCGGTGGCGTGGCTACACCTTC. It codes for CASTMASRWRGYTF.

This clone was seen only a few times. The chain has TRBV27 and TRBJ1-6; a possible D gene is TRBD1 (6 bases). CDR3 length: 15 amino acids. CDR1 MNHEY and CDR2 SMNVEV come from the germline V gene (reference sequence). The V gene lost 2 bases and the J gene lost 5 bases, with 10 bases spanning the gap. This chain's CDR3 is CASSLRGTDNSPLHF. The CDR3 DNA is TGTGCCAGCAGTTTAAGGGGGACCGATAATTCACCCCTCCACTTT.

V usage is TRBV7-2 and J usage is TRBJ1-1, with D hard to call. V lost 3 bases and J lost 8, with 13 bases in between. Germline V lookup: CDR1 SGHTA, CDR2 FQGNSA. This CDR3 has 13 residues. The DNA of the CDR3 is TGTGCCAGCAGCTTCCGGACGGAGGCCGAAGCTTTCTTT. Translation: CASSFRTEAEAFF. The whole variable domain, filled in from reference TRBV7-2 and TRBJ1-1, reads GAGVSQSPSNKVTEKGKDVELRCDPISGHTALYWYRQSLGQGLEFLIYFQGNSAPDKSGLPSDRFSAERTGGSVSTLTIQRTQQEDSAVYLCASSFRTEAEAFFGQGTRLTVV.

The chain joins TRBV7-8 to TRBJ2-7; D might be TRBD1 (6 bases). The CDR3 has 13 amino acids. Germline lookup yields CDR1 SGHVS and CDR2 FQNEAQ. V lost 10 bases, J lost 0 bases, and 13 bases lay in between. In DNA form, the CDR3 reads TGTGCCACCCAACAGGGATACTCCTACGAGCAGTACTTC. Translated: CATQQGYSYEQYF.

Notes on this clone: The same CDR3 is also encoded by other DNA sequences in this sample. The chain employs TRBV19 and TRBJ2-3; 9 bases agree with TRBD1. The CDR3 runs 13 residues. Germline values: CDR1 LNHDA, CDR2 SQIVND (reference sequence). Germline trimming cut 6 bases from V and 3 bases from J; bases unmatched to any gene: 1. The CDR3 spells CASRDRGTDTQYF. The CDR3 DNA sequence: TGTGCCAGTAGAGACAGGGGGACAGATACGCAGTATTTT.

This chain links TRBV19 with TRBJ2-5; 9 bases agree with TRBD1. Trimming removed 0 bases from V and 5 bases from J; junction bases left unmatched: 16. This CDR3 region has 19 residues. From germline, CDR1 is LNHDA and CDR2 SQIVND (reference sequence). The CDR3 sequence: CASSIEFPWTGAKGETQYF. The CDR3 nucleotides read TGTGCCAGTAGTATAGAGTTCCCTTGGACAGGGGCAAAAGGGGAGACCCAGTACTTC.

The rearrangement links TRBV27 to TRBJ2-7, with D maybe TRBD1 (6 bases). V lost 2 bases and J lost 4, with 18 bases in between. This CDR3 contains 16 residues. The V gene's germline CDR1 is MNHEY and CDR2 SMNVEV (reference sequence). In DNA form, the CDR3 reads TGTGCCAGCAGTTTAGAGTTCGGTGGGACAACTTACGAGCAGTACTTC. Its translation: CASSLEFGGTTYEQYF.

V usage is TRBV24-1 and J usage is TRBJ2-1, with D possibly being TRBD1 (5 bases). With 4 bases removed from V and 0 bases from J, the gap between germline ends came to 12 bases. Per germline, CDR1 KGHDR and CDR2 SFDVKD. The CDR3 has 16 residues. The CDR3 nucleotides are TGTGCCACCAGTGAAACAGGTTTCAGCTCCTACAATGAGCAGTTCTTC. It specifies CATSETGFSSYNEQFF.

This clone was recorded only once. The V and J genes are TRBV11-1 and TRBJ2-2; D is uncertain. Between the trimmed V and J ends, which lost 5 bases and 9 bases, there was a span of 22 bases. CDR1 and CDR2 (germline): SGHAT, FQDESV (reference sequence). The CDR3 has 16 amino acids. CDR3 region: CASSPSQLPALRELFF. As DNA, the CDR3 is TGTGCCAGCAGCCCCTCTCAACTCCCTGCACTCCGGGAGCTGTTTTTT.